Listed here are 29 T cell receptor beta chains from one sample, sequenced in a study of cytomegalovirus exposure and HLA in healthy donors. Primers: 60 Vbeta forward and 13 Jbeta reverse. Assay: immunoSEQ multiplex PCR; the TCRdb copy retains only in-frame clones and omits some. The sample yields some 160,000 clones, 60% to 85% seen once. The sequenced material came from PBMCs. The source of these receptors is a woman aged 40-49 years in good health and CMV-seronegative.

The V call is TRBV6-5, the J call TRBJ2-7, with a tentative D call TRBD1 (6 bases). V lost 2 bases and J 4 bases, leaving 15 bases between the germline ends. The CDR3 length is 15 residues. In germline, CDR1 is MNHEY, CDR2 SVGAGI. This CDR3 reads CASSYGQGPFYEQYF. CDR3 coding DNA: TGTGCCAGCAGTTACGGGCAGGGGCCTTTTTACGAGCAGTACTTC.

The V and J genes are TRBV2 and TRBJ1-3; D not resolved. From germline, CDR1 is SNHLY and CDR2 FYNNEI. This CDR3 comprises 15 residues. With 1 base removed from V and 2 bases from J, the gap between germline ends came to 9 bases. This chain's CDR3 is CASSEGRGPGNTIYF. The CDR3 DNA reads TGTGCCAGCAGTGAAGGGCGAGGTCCTGGAAACACCATATATTTT.

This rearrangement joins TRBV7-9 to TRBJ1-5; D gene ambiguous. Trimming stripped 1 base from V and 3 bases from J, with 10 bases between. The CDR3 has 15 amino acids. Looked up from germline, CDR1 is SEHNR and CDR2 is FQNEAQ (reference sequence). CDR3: CASSLGSGYNQPQHF. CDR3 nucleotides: TGTGCCAGCAGCTTAGGGTCGGGGTACAATCAGCCCCAGCATTTT.

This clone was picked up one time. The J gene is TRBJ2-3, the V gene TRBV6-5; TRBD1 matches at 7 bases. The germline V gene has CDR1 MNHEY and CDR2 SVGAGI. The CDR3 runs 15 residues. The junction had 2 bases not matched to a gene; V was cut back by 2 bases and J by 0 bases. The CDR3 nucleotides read TGTGCCAGCAGTTACGGGGGACAGAGCACAGATACGCAGTATTTT. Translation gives CASSYGGQSTDTQYF.

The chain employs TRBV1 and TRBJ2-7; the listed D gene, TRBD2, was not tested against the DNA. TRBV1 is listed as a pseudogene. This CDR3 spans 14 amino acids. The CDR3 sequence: CTSSQEGVTHEQYF. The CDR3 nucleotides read TGCACCAGCAGCCAAGAGGGAGTAACGCACGAGCAGTACTTC.

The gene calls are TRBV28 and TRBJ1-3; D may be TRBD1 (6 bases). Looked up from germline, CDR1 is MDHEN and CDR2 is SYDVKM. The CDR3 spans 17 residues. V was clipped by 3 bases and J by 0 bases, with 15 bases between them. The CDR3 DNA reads TGTGCCAGCAGTTTCCCAACACAGGGCCCCTCTGGAAACACCATATATTTT. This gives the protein CASSFPTQGPSGNTIYF.

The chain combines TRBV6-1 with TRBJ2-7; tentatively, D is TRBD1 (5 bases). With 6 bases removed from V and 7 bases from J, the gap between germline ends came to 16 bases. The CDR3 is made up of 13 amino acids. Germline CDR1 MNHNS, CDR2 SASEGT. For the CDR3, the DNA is TGTGCCAGCAGGGGGCCCCAGGGCCAGGAGCAGTACTTC. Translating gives CASRGPQGQEQYF.

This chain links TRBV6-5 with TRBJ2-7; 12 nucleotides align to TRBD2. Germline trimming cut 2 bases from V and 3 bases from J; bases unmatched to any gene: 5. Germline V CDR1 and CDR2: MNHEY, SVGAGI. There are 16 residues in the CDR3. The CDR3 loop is CASSYRLAGGLYEQYF. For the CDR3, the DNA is TGTGCCAGCAGTTACAGGCTAGCGGGGGGGCTCTACGAGCAGTACTTC.

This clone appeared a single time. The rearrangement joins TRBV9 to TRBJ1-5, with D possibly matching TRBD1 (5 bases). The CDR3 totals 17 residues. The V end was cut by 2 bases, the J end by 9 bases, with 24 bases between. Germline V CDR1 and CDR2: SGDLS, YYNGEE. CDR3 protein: CASSVTPEAGLGSPQHF. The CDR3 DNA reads TGTGCCAGCAGCGTCACTCCTGAGGCGGGGCTCGGCTCGCCCCAGCATTTT.

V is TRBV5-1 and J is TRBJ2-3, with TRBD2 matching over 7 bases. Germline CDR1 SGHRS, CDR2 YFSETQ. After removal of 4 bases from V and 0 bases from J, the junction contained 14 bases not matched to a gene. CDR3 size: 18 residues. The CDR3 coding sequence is TGCGCCAGCAGCGGTAGGACTAAGCGGGGAACTAGCACAGATACGCAGTATTTT. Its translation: CASSGRTKRGTSTDTQYF. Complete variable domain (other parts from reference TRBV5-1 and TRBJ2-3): KAGVTQTPRYLIKTRGQQVTLSCSPISGHRSVSWYQQTPGQGLQFLFEYFSETQRNKGNFPGRFSGRQFSNSRSEMNVSTLELGDSALYLCASSGRTKRGTSTDTQYFGPGTRLTVL.

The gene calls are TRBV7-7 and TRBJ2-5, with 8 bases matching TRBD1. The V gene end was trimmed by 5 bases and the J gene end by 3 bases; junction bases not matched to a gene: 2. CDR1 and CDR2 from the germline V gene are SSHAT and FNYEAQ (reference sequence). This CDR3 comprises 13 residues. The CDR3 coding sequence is TGTGCCAGCAGCCGGACAGGGAAAGAGACCCAGTACTTC. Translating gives CASSRTGKETQYF.

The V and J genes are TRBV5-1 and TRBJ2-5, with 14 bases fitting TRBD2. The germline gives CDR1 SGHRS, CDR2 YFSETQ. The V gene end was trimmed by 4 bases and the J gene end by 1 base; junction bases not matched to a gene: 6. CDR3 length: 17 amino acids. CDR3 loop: CASSPQGLAGAQETQYF. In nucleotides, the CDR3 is TGCGCCAGCAGCCCCCAGGGACTAGCGGGGGCCCAAGAGACCCAGTACTTC.

The CDR3 region is CASSSGDRDMGELFF. The CDR3 DNA reads as TGTGCCAGCAGCTCTGGGGACAGGGATATGGGGGAGCTGTTTTTT. The chain carries TRBV5-6 and TRBJ2-2; TRBD1 matches at 9 bases. Per the germline V gene, CDR1 is SGHDT and CDR2 is YYEEEE. The CDR3 is 15 residues long. V shed 3 bases, J shed 8 bases, and the junction held 8 bases outside the gene matches.

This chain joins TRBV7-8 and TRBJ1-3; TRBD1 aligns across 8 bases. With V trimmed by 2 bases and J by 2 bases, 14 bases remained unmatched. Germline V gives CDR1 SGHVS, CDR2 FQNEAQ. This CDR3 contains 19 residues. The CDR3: CASSLRRTGSRSPGNTIYF. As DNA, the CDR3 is TGTGCCAGCAGCTTACGGCGGACAGGGAGTAGGTCTCCTGGAAACACCATATATTTT.

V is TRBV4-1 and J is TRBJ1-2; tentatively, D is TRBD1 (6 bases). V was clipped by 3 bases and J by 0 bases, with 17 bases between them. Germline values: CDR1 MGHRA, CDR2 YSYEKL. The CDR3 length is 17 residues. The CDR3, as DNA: TGCGCCAGCAGCCACATTTGGGGACACCTTCCTAACTATGGCTACACCTTC. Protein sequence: CASSHIWGHLPNYGYTF.

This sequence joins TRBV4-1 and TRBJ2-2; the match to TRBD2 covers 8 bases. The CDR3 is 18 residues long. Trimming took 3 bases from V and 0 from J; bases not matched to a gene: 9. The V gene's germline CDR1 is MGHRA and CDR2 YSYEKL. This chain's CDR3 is CASSHLSGVASNTGELFF. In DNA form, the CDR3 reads TGCGCCAGCAGCCATCTTAGCGGGGTGGCCTCGAACACCGGGGAGCTGTTTTTT.

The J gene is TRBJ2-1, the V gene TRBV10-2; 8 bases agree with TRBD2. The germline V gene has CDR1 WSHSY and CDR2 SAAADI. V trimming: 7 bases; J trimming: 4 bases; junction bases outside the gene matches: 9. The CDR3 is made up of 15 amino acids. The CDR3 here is CASKPNTGGYNEQFF. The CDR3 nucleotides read TGCGCCAGCAAGCCGAACACGGGAGGGTACAATGAGCAGTTCTTC.

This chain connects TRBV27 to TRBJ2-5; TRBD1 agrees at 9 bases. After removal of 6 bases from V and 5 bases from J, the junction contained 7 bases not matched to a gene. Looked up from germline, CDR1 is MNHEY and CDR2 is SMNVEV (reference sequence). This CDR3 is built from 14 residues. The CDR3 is CASRTGGRRETQYF. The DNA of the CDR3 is TGTGCCAGCAGAACAGGGGGCCGCCGGGAGACCCAGTACTTC.

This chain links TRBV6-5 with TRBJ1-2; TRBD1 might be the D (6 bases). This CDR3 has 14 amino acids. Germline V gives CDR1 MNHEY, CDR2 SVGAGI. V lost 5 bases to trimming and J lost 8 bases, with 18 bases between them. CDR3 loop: CASSGLGQPEGYTF. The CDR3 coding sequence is TGTGCCAGCAGTGGGTTAGGACAGCCCGAGGGCTACACCTTC.

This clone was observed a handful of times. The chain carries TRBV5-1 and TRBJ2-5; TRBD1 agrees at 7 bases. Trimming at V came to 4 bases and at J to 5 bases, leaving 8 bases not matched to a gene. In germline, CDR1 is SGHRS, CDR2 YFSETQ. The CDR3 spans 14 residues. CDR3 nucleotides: TGCGCCAGCAGCCCCCAGACAGGGCTGGAGACCCAGTACTTC. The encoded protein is CASSPQTGLETQYF.

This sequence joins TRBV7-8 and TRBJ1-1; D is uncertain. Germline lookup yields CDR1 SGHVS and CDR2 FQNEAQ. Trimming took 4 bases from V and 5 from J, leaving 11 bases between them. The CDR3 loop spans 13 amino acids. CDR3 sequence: CASSYGTRTEAFF. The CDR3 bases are TGTGCCAGCAGCTATGGCACGCGGACTGAAGCTTTCTTT. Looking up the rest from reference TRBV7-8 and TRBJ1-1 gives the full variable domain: GAGVSQSPRYKVAKRGQDVALRCDPISGHVSLFWYQQALGQGPEFLTYFQNEAQLDKSGLPSDRFFAERPEGSVSTLKIQRTQQEDSAVYLCASSYGTRTEAFFGQGTRLTVV.

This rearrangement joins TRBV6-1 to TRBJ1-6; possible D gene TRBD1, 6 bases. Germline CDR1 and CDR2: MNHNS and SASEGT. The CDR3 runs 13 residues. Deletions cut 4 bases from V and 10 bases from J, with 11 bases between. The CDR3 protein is CASSVQGSSPLHF. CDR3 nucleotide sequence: TGTGCCAGCAGTGTCCAGGGGTCCTCACCCCTCCACTTT.

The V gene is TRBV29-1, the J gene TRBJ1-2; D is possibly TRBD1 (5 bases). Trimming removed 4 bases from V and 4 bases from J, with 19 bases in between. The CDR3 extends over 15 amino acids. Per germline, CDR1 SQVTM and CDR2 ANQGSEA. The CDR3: CSVVVRPDKPYGYTF. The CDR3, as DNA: TGCAGCGTTGTCGTCCGTCCGGACAAACCCTATGGCTACACCTTC.

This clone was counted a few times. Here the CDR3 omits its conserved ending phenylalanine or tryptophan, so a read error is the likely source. CDR3 in amino acids: CASSLVRGTEAFL. Here the CDR3 DNA reads TGTGCCAGCAGCTTAGTGCGCGGCACTGAAGCTTTCCTT. V and J are TRBV7-2 and TRBJ1-1, with D unclear. This CDR3 region has 13 residues. V was cut by 1 base and J by 4 bases, with 7 bases left in between. CDR1 SGHTA and CDR2 FQGNSA come from the germline V gene.

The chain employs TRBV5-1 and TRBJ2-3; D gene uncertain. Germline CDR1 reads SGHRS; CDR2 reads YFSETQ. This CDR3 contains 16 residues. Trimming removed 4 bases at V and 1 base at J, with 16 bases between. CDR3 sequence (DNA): TGCGCCAGCAGCCGGTTGGGCAACCTCGGCACAGATACGCAGTATTTT. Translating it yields CASSRLGNLGTDTQYF.

For the CDR3, the DNA is TGTGCCAGCAGTAGCGAACAGGGAAGCGGCACTGAAGCTTTCTTT. Protein: CASSSEQGSGTEAFF. The chain is built from TRBV27 and TRBJ1-1; D possibly corresponds to TRBD1 (6 bases). The germline V and J ends were trimmed by 5 bases and 4 bases, with 17 bases remaining between them. The CDR3 is 15 amino acids. Germline V CDR1 and CDR2: MNHEY, SMNVEV (reference sequence).

CDR3 region: CASSLAPQGEQPQHF. The CDR3 region has the DNA TGCGCCAGCAGCTTGGCCCCCCAGGGTGAACAGCCCCAGCATTTT. The chain has TRBV5-1 and TRBJ1-5, with D possibly TRBD1 on 5 matching bases. From germline, CDR1 is SGHRS and CDR2 YFSETQ. This CDR3 contains 15 residues. V was pared by 0 bases and J by 7 bases, with 14 bases between.

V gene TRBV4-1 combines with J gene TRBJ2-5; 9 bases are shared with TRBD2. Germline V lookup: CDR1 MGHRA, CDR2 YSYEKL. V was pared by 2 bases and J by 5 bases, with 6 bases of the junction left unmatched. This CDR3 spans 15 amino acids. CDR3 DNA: TGCGCCAGCAGCCAACGGGCGGGGGGGCGTGAGACCCAGTACTTC. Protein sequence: CASSQRAGGRETQYF.

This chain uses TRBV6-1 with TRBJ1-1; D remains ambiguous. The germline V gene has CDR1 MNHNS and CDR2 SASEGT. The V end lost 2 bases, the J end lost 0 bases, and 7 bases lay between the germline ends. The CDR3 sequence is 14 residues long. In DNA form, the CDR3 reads TGTGCCAGCAGTGAACAGGTGATGAACACTGAAGCTTTCTTT. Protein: CASSEQVMNTEAFF.